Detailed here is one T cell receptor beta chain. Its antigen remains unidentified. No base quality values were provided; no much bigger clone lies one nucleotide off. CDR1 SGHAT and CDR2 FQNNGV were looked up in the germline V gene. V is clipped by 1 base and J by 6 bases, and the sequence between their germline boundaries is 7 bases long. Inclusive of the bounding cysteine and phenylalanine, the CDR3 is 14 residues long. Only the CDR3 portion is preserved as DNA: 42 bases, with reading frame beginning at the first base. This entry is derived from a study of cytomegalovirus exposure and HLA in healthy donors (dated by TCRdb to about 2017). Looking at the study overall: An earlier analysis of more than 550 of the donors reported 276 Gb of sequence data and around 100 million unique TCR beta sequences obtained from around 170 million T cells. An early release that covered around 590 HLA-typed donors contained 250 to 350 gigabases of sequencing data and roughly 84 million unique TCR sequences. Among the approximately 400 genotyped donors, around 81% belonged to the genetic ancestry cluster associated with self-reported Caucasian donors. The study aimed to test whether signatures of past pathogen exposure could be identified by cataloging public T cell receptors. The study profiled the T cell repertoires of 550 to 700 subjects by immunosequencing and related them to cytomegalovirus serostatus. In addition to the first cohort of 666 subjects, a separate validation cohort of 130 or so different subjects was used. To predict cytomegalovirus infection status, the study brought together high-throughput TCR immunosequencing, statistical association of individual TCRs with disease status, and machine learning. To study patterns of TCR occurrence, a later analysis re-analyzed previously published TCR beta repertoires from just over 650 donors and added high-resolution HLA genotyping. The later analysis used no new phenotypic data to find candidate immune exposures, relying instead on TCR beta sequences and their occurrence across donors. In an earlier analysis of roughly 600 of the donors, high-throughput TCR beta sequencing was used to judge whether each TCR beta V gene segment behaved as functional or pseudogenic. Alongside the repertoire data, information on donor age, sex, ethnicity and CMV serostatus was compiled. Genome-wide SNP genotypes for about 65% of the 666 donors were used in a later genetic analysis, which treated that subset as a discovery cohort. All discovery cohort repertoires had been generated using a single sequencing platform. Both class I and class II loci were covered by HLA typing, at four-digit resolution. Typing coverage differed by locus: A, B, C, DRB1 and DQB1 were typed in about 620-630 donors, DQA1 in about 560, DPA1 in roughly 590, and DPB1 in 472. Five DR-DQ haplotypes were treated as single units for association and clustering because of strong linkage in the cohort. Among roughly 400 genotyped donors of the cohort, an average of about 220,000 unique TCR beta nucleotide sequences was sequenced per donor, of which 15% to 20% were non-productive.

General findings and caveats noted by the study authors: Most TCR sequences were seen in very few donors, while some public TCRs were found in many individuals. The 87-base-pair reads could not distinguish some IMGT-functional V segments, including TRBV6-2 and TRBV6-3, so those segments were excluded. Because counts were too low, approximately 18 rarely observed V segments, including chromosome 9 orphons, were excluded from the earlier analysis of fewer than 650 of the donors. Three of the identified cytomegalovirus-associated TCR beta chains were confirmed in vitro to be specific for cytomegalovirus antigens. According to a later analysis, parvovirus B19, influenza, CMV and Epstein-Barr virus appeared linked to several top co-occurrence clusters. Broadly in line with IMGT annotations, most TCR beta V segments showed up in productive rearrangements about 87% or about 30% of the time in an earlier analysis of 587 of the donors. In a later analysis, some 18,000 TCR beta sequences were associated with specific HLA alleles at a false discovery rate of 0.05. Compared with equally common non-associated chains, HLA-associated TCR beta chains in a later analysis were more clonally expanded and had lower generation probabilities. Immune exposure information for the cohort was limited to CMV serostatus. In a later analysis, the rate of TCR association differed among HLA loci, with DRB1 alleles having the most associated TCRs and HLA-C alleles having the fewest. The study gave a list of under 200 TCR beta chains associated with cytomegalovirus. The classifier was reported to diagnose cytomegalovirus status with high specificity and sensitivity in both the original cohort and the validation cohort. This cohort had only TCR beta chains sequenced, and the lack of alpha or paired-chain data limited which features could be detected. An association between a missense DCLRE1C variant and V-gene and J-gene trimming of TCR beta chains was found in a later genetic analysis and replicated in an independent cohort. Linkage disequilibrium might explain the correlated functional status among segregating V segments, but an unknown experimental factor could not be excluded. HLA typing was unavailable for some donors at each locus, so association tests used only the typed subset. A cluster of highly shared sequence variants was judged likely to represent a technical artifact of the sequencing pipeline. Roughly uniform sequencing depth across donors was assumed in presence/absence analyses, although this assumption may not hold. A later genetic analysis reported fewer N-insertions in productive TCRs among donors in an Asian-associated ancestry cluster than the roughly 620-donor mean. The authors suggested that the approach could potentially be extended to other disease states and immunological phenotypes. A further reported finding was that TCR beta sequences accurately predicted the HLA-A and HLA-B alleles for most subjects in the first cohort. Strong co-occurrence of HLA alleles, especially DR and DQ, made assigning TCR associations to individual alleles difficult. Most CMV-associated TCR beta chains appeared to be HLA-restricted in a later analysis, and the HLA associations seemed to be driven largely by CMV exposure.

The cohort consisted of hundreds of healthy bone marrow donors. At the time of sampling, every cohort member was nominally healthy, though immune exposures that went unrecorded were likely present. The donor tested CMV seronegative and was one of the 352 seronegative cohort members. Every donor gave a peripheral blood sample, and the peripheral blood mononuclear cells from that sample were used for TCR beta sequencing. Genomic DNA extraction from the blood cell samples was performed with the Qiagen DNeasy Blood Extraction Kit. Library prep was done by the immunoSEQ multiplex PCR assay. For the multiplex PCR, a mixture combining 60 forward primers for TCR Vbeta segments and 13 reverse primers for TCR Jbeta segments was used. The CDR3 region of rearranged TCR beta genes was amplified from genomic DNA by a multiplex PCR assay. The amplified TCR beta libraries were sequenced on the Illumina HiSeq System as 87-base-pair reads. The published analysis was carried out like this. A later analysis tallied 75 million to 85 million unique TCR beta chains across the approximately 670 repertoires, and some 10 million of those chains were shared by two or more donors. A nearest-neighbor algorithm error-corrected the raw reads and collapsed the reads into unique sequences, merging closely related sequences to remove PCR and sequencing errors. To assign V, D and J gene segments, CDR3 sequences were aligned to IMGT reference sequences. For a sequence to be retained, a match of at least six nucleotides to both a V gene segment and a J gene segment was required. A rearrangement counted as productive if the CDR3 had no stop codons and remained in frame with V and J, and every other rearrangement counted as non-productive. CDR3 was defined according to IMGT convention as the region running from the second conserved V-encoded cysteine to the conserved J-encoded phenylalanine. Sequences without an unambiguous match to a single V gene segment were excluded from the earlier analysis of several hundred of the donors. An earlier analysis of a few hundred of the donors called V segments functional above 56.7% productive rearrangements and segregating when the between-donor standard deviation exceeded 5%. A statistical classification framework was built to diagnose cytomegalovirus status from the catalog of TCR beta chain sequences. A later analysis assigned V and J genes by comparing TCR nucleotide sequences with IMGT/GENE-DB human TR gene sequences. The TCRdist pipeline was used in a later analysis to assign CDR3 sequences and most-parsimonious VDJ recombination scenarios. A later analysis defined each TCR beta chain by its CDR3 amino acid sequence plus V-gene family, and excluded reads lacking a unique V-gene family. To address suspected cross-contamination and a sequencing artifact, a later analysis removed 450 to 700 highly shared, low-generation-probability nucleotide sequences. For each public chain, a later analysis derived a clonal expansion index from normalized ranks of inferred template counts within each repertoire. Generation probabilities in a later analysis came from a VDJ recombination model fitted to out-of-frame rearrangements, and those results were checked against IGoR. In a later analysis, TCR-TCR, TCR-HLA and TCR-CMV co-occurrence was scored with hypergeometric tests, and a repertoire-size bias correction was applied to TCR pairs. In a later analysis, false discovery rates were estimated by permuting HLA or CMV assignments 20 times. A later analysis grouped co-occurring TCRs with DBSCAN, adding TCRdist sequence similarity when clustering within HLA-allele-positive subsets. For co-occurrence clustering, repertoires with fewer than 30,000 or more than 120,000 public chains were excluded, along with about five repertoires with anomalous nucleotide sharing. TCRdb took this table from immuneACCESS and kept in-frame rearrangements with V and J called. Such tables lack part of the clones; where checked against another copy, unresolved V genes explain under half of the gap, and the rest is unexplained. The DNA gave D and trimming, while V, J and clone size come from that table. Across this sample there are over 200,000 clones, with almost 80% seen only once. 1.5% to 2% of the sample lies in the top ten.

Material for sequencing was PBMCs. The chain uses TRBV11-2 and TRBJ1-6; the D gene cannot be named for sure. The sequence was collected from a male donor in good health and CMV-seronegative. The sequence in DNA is TGTGCCAGCAGCTTAGCACAGCCTAATTCACCCCTCCACTTT. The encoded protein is CASSLAQPNSPLHF.